This T cell receptor (beta chain) emerged from a study of cytomegalovirus exposure and HLA in healthy donors (dated by TCRdb to about 2017). As for the study more broadly: In an earlier analysis of some 550 of the donors, around 300 Gb of sequence data and 117 million unique TCR beta sequences from 150 million to 200 million T cells were reported. An early release covering roughly 600 HLA-typed donors comprised about 310 gigabases of sequencing data and tens of millions of unique TCR sequences. The genetic ancestry cluster associated with self-reported Caucasian donors included around four fifths of the 398 genotyped donors. The study was designed to test whether signatures of past pathogen exposure could be identified by cataloging public T cell receptors. The study profiled the T cell repertoires of 500 to 800 subjects by immunosequencing and related them to cytomegalovirus serostatus. A separate validation cohort of approximately 130 different subjects was used in addition to the 666-subject first cohort. High-throughput TCR immunosequencing, statistical association of individual TCRs with disease status, and machine learning were combined to predict cytomegalovirus infection status. A later analysis re-analyzed previously published TCR beta repertoires from 500 to 700 donors and added high-resolution HLA genotyping to study TCR occurrence patterns. In the later analysis, no new phenotypic data were used to find candidate immune exposures; instead, reliance was placed on TCR beta sequences and their occurrence across donors. An earlier analysis of some 500 of the donors applied high-throughput TCR beta sequencing to assess whether each TCR beta V gene segment acted as functional or pseudogenic. Donor age, sex, ethnicity and CMV serostatus were compiled together with the repertoire data. A later genetic analysis used genome-wide SNP genotypes for about three fifths of the 666 donors, treating that subset as a discovery cohort. All discovery cohort repertoires had been generated on a single sequencing platform. HLA typing covered class I and class II loci at four-digit resolution. Typing coverage varied by locus: roughly 629-640 donors for A, B, C, DRB1 and DQB1; approximately 560 for DQA1; over 600 for DPA1; roughly 450 for DPB1. A handful of DR-DQ haplotypes were handled as single units for association and clustering because linkage in the cohort was strong. Across some 400 genotyped donors of the cohort, an average of roughly 250,000 unique TCR beta nucleotide sequences per donor were sequenced, and 15% to 20% of those sequences were non-productive. The research as a whole found: When HLA alleles, especially DR and DQ, strongly co-occurred, attributing TCR associations to individual alleles was difficult. The authors suggested that the approach could potentially be extended to other disease states and immunological phenotypes. Linkage disequilibrium might explain the correlated functional status among segregating V segments, but an unknown experimental factor could not be excluded. In the study, roughly 160 TCR beta chains were listed as associated with cytomegalovirus. The sequencing pipeline was judged likely to have produced a cluster of highly shared sequence variants as a technical artifact. Sequencing depth was assumed to be roughly uniform across donors in the presence/absence analyses, though that assumption may not hold. Immune exposure information for the cohort was limited to CMV serostatus. The classifier was reported to diagnose cytomegalovirus status with high specificity and sensitivity in both the original cohort and the validation cohort. Specific HLA alleles were associated with 16,951 TCR beta sequences at a false discovery rate of 0.05 in a later analysis. According to a later analysis, TCR association rates differed among HLA loci, with DRB1 alleles showing the most associated TCRs and HLA-C alleles showing the fewest. A further reported finding was that TCR beta sequences accurately predicted the HLA-A and HLA-B alleles for most subjects in the first cohort. In a later genetic analysis, fewer N-insertions in productive TCRs were reported among donors in an Asian-associated ancestry cluster than the roughly 700-donor mean. The earlier analysis of some 540 of the donors excluded around 17 rarely observed V segments, including chromosome 9 orphons, because counts were too low. In an earlier analysis of over 550 of the donors, most TCR beta V segments were observed in productive rearrangements about 87% or about 30% of the time, broadly matching IMGT annotations. In a later analysis, HLA-associated TCR beta chains showed more clonal expansion and lower generation probabilities than non-associated chains that were equally common. A later analysis found that most CMV-associated TCR beta chains appeared HLA-restricted, with HLA associations seemingly driven largely by CMV exposure. Because some donors lacked HLA typing at each locus, the association tests relied only on the typed subset. According to a later analysis, parvovirus B19, influenza, CMV and Epstein-Barr virus appeared linked to several top co-occurrence clusters. The cohort was sequenced for TCR beta chains only, and without alpha or paired-chain data the features that could be detected were limited. Some IMGT-functional V segments, including TRBV6-2 and TRBV6-3, could not be distinguished by the 87-base-pair reads and were therefore excluded. An association between a missense DCLRE1C variant and V-gene and J-gene trimming of TCR beta chains was found in a later genetic analysis and replicated in an independent cohort. A few of the identified cytomegalovirus-associated TCR beta chains were confirmed in vitro to be specific for cytomegalovirus antigens. Most TCR sequences were seen in very few donors, while some public TCRs were found in many individuals.

This clone was observed once. Its cognate antigen has yet to be identified. Per-base quality was not reported, and no clone a single base away is much larger than it. The cohort consisted of 650 to 700 healthy bone marrow donors. At the time of sampling, every cohort member was nominally healthy, though immune exposures that went unrecorded were likely present. The donor tested CMV seropositive and was one of the 289 seropositive cohort members. Every donor gave a peripheral blood sample, and the peripheral blood mononuclear cells from that sample were used for TCR beta sequencing. Genomic DNA extraction from the blood cell samples was performed with the Qiagen DNeasy Blood Extraction Kit. Libraries came from the immunoSEQ multiplex PCR assay. For the multiplex PCR, a mixture combining 60 forward primers for TCR Vbeta segments and 13 reverse primers for TCR Jbeta segments was used. The CDR3 region of rearranged TCR beta genes was amplified from genomic DNA with a multiplex PCR assay. Amplified TCR beta libraries were sequenced as 87-base-pair reads on the Illumina HiSeq System. As for the original processing: A later analysis tallied 70 million to 100 million unique TCR beta chains across the 666 repertoires, and approximately 12 million of those chains were shared by two or more donors. Raw reads were error-corrected and collapsed into unique sequences with a nearest-neighbor algorithm that merged closely related sequences to remove PCR and sequencing errors. Alignment of CDR3 sequences to IMGT reference sequences was used to assign V, D and J gene segments. For a sequence to be retained, at least a six-nucleotide match to both a V gene segment and a J gene segment was required. Rearrangements were called productive when the CDR3 lacked stop codons and stayed in frame with V and J; all others were non-productive. CDR3 was defined by IMGT convention, running from the second conserved V-encoded cysteine to the conserved J-encoded phenylalanine. The earlier analysis of 500 to 650 of the donors excluded any sequence lacking an unambiguous match to a single V gene segment. In an earlier analysis of almost 600 of the donors, a V segment was called functional when productive rearrangements were above 56.7%, and segregating when the standard deviation between donors exceeded 5%. A statistical classification framework was built for diagnosing cytomegalovirus status from the catalog of TCR beta chain sequences. A later analysis assigned V and J genes by comparing TCR nucleotide sequences with IMGT/GENE-DB human TR gene sequences. Using the TCRdist pipeline, a later analysis assigned CDR3 sequences along with most-parsimonious VDJ recombination scenarios. In a later analysis, each TCR beta chain was defined by its CDR3 amino acid sequence together with its V-gene family, and reads lacking a unique V-gene family were excluded. A later analysis removed 500 to 650 highly shared, low-generation-probability nucleotide sequences to deal with suspected cross-contamination and a sequencing artifact. In a later analysis, a clonal expansion index for each public chain was calculated from normalized within-repertoire ranks of inferred template counts. A later analysis computed generation probabilities with a VDJ recombination model fitted to out-of-frame rearrangements, and checked the results against IGoR. In a later analysis, TCR-TCR, TCR-HLA and TCR-CMV co-occurrence was scored with hypergeometric tests, and a repertoire-size bias correction was applied to TCR pairs. To estimate false discovery rates, a later analysis permuted the HLA or CMV assignments 20 times. In a later analysis, co-occurring TCRs were grouped using DBSCAN, and TCRdist sequence similarity was added for clustering within HLA-allele-positive subsets. Repertoires with fewer than 30,000 or more than 120,000 public chains were left out of co-occurrence clustering, as were about five repertoires with anomalous nucleotide sharing. Sourced from immuneACCESS, this table was stored by TCRdb with only in-frame sequences that have V and J called. A share of the clones is absent; for the studies checked, an unresolved V gene accounts for under half, and the remainder has no known explanation. V, J and clone size derive from that table, while D and trimming were established from the DNA sequence. Counted in this sample were around 40,000 clones; roughly nine tenths of them appeared once. The ten largest account for roughly 8% of the sample.

From cysteine to phenylalanine, the CDR3 is 13 amino acids long. Of the read, only the CDR3 DNA is kept; its 39 bases are in frame from base 1. According to the germline V gene, CDR1 reads SQVTM and CDR2 reads ANQGSEA. V is pared back by 7 bases and J by 2 bases, with 12 bases lying between the germline termini. The receptor's source is a woman in her thirties or forties in good health and CMV-seropositive. The sample comprised PBMCs. The chain is made from TRBV29-1 and TRBJ2-1; the best D guess is TRBD1, with 6 bases matching. The CDR3: CSGVRDTYNEQFF. Here is the DNA: TGCAGCGGAGTCCGGGACACCTACAATGAGCAGTTCTTC.